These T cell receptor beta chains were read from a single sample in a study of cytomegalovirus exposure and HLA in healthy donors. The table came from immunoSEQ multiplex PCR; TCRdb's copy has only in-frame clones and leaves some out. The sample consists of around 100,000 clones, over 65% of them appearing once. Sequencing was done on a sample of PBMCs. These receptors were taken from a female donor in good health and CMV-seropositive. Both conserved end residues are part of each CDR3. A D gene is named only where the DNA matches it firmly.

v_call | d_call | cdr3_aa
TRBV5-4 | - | CASSQLATSTDTQYF
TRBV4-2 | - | CASSQGAEGPYGYTF
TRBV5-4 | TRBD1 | CASSLVTGGRNTIYF
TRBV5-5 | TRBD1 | CASSYGTEETQYF
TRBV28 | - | CASKRAESSYNEQFF
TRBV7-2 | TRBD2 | CASSLGGLAVNEQFF
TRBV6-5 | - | CASRPRINSYEQYF
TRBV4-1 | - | CASSLQEDTEAFF
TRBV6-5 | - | CASSHHQGRETQYF
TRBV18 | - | CASSLNTGPGETQYF
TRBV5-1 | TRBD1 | CASRRDREETQYF
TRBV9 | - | CASSVDPGRQPQHF
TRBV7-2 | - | CASSSWPRGKNYGYTF
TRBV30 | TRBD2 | CAWNRGGPYEQYF
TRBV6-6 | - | CASSGGGSNQPQHF
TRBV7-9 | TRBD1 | CASSPRTTDRGNYTDTQYF
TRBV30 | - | CAWTPQVAQPQHF
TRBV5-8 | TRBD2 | CASSLSRLAGETGELFF
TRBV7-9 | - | CASQGLTEAFF
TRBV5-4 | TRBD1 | CASGQGVAGTEAFF
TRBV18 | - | CASSLGREGGAEAFF
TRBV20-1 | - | CTGWRDTEAFF
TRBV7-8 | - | CASSPNTGNYGYTF
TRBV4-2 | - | CASSQGSIQGTDTQYF
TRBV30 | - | CAWRNYEGYTF
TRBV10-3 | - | CAISESTAGHGEKLFF
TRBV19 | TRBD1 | CASTRTGFNYGYTF
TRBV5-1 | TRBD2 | CASRVASGIKETQYF
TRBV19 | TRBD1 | CASSRDSFGLKETQYF
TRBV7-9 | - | CASSLGTASYGYTF
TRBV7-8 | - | CASSRIGLDISNTQYF
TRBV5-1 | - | CASSPTGSNREQYF
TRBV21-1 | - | CASSIMTSGRVNEQFF
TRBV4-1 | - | CASSHPRGSTQETQYF
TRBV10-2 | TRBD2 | CATSSGGAYEQYF
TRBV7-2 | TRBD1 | CASSPGQGLNQPQHF
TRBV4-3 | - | CASSYYRELSTDTQYF
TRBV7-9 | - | CASSLEGMATEAFF
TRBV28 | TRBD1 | CASSFTGGYSNEQYF
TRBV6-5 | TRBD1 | CASRHDRGRNTEAFF
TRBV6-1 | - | CASSLQASTDTQYF
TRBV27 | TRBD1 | CASSLPSAGGSQPQHF
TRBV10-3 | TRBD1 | CAISEFGQGGQPQHF
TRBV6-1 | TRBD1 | CASSETRQGNQPQHF
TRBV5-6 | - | CASSPLGTEWNYEQYF
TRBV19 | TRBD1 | CASSGQGANNQPQHF
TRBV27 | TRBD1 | CASSLDRGETQYF
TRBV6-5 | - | CASSYGGYAYNEQFF
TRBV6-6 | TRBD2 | CASSYGGGAVDEQFF
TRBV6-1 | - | CASREVVNTGELFF
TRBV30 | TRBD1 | CAYGQGGLYNEQFF
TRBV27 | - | CASSLQGFGGNQPQHF